This is a list of T cell receptor beta chains from one sample in a study of technical replicates of blood from a few donors. Data came from immunoSEQ multiplex PCR; TCRdb stores just in-frame clones and leaves some out. The sample includes fewer than 70,000 clones, just over 85% of them seen just once. The sample consisted of PBMCs. The receptors derive from a human donor in good health. Some clones in this sample may be carry-over from other donors' samples. Each CDR3 is given with its conserved first and last residue. A D gene is named only where the DNA matches it firmly.

>TRBV10-3|13|TRBD2
CAIRREGSYEQYF
>TRBV5-6|15|NA
CASSLGQGSTDTQYF
>TRBV11-2|15|TRBD1
CASSPTGVWRNEQFF
>TRBV9|14|NA
CASSYAQGNYGYTF
>TRBV6-5|13|NA
CASISRGGNTIYF
>TRBV18|15|NA
CASSPQEGAGNTIYF
>TRBV5-6|14|NA
CASSFRTGGDTQYF
>TRBV5-1|14|NA
CASSLPGESSPLHF
>TRBV9|16|NA
CASSVARRPGGNTIYF
>TRBV7-8|16|TRBD2
CASSLGLAGAFYEQYF
>TRBV5-6|13|NA
CASSPGVQYEQYF
>TRBV7-8|14|TRBD2
CASSFGGAGNEQYF
>TRBV9|13|NA
CASSVEHVASQIF
>TRBV6-1|15|NA
CASSEGVQMNTEAFF
>TRBV2|13|NA
CASQQSEQYEQYF
>TRBV29-1|13|TRBD1
CSAGQGNNSPLHF
>TRBV6-5|11|NA
CASSLRNEQFF
>TRBV15|14|TRBD1
CATSKGQLNSPLHF
>TRBV27|18|TRBD1
CASSFTTLMTGTNYGYTF
>TRBV4-1|16|TRBD2
CASSQGLRGASTEQYF
>TRBV4-3|16|NA
CASSQDWRVRNTEAFF
>TRBV2|14|NA
CASRTGPGVYGYTF
>TRBV25-1|13|NA
CASGTGRNTEAFF
>TRBV5-4|15|TRBD1
CASSRETGGFNEQYF
>TRBV4-1|13|NA
CASSPVVADTQYF
>TRBV9|14|NA
CASSTGGGNQPQHF
>TRBV4-2|14|TRBD1
CASSTDRAPYEQYF
>TRBV7-2|14|NA
CASSRSQGSYGYTF
>TRBV6-6|14|TRBD2
CASSYGREGIEQYF
>TRBV11-1|17|NA
CASSSLRLLAVTDTQYF
>TRBV19|13|NA
CASSPLQSGQLFF
>TRBV6-4|13|NA
CASSLSYTGELFF
>TRBV7-9|15|TRBD1
CASSLAGQGSYEQYF
>TRBV5-6|13|TRBD1
CASPGQGNSPLHF
>TRBV9|15|NA
CASSLRGSGDNEQFF
>TRBV19|13|TRBD1
CASSQQGANGYTF
>TRBV19|13|NA
CASSIEQGYGYTF
>TRBV5-4|15|TRBD2
CASSPREGNTGELFF
>TRBV4-1|18|TRBD2
CASSQTSTGTSGQETQYF
>TRBV7-2|17|TRBD2
CASSPRVTSGVSYEQYF
>TRBV6-5|12|NA
CASKGANYGYTF
>TRBV5-8|13|NA
CASSLTGNTEAFF
>TRBV7-9|8|NA
CAPGGYTF
>TRBV2|10|NA
CASSEPGLYF
>TRBV7-2|13|TRBD2
CASRAGTPDTQYF
>TRBV7-6|18|NA
CASSLAPLGGAGNQPQHF
>TRBV29-1|12|TRBD1
CSATGDRGGYTF
>TRBV7-2|16|NA
CASSTPSQGLSSPLHF
>TRBV5-6|13|NA
CASSRQGNQPQHF
>TRBV2|15|TRBD1
CASSPGQGIHNEQFF
>TRBV10-3|15|TRBD1
CAISGDRLSNYGYTF
>TRBV10-3|17|TRBD2
CAISELMRTSGGNEQYF
>TRBV2|14|NA
CATGRAKQNTEAFF
>TRBV4-2|16|TRBD2
CASSQGTSGRAETQYF
>TRBV2|13|NA
CASRIGQPTEAFF
>TRBV6-1|13|NA
CASSSHGGVGYTF
>TRBV7-2|14|NA
CASSLTQGIHEQYF